These 27 T cell receptor beta chains share one sample of origin, sequenced in a study of cytomegalovirus exposure and HLA in healthy donors. PCR was performed using 60 Vbeta and 13 Jbeta primers. Libraries were prepared by immunoSEQ multiplex PCR; TCRdb keeps only in-frame clonotypes and omits some of them. The sample data list 38,000 or so clones. The sequenced sample was PBMCs. The receptors derive from a man aged 35 to 55 in good health and CMV-seropositive.

This chain connects TRBV5-5 to TRBJ1-1; D not certain. The germline CDR1 and CDR2 sequences are SGHKS and YYEKEE (reference sequence). There are 15 residues in the CDR3. Trimming stripped 2 bases from V and 1 base from J, with 12 bases between. The CDR3: CASSFGLQTNTEAFF. The CDR3, as DNA: TGTGCCAGCAGCTTTGGGCTACAGACGAACACTGAAGCTTTCTTT. The entire variable domain, with the rest obtained from reference TRBV5-5 and TRBJ1-1, is as follows: DAGVTQSPTHLIKTRGQQVTLRCSPISGHKSVSWYQQVLGQGPQFIFQYYEKEERGRGNFPDRFSARQFPNYSSELNVNALLLGDSALYLCASSFGLQTNTEAFFGQGTRLTVV.

The chain has TRBV7-8 and TRBJ2-4, with D possibly TRBD1 on 6 matching bases. The CDR3 runs 16 residues. Germline V gives CDR1 SGHVS, CDR2 FQNEAQ. Trimming took off 7 bases at V and 4 bases at J, with 20 bases between the two ends. The chain's CDR3 is CASTPIWVGTKNIQYF. The CDR3 DNA follows: TGTGCCAGCACCCCGATTTGGGTCGGGACAAAAAACATTCAGTACTTC.

V usage is TRBV18 and J usage is TRBJ2-6; tentatively, D is TRBD1 (6 bases). CDR3 length: 14 residues. V dropped 10 bases and J dropped 0 bases, with 10 bases sitting between them. The germline V gene encodes CDR1 KGHSH and CDR2 LQKENI. The CDR3 DNA reads TGTGCCACCAGGGACACCTCTGGGGCCAACGTCCTGACTTTC. Protein: CATRDTSGANVLTF.

As for this clone: The sample carries other DNA sequences with the same CDR3. The chain carries TRBV6-6 and TRBJ2-7; 11 bases fit TRBD2. This CDR3 region has 15 residues. V dropped 8 bases and J dropped 2; count of bases not matched to a gene: 8. Germline V gene data show CDR1 as MNHNY and CDR2 as SVGAGI (reference sequence). CDR3 DNA: TGTGCCAGCCAGACTATAGCGGGAGGGGCCTACGAGCAGTACTTC. Protein sequence: CASQTIAGGAYEQYF.

The genes are TRBV5-1 and TRBJ1-1, with D possibly TRBD1 on 6 matching bases. The CDR3 contains 14 residues. Germline V gene lookup returns CDR1 SGHRS and CDR2 YFSETQ. Trimming took 6 bases from V and 4 from J, leaving 16 bases between them. The CDR3 nucleotides are TGCGCCAGCACCCTGGGGGGCGGGGGCACTGAAGCTTTCTTT. This translates into CASTLGGGGTEAFF.

The CDR3 protein is CASSHSSGNTIYF. In nucleotides, the CDR3 is TGTGCCAGCAGCCATAGCTCTGGAAACACCATATATTTT. The V call is TRBV7-9, the J call TRBJ1-3; no clear D. Germline V CDR1 and CDR2: SEHNR, FQNEAQ (reference sequence). V shed 5 bases and J shed 0 bases, with 5 bases lying between them. The CDR3 is made up of 13 amino acids.

The rearrangement uses TRBV7-9 and TRBJ1-2; 7 bases align to TRBD1. After removal of 5 bases from V and 4 bases from J, the junction contained 10 bases not matched to a gene. Germline CDR1 is SEHNR and CDR2 is FQNEAQ (reference sequence). This CDR3 is 15 amino acids long. CDR3 sequence: CASSQTGVGGYGYTF. CDR3 nucleotide sequence: TGTGCCAGCAGCCAAACAGGGGTGGGTGGCTATGGCTACACCTTC. The complete variable domain, with remaining parts taken from reference TRBV7-9 and TRBJ1-2, reads DTGVSQNPRHKITKRGQNVTFRCDPISEHNRLYWYRQTLGQGPEFLTYFQNEAQLEKSRLLSDRFSAERPKGSFSTLEIQRTEQGDSAMYLCASSQTGVGGYGYTFGSGTRLTVV.

This sequence joins TRBV29-1 and TRBJ2-2; 7 bases map to TRBD2. Looked up from germline, CDR1 is SQVTM and CDR2 is ANQGSEA. V lost 5 bases to trimming and J lost 6 bases; unmatched junction nucleotides: 6. CDR3 size: 13 residues. The CDR3 loop is CSVRGGSSGELFF. CDR3 in DNA: TGCAGCGTTCGCGGGGGAAGCTCCGGGGAGCTGTTTTTT.

The V gene is TRBV6-6, the J gene TRBJ2-2, with TRBD2 identical over 7 bases. CDR1 and CDR2 (germline): MNHNY, SVGAGI (reference sequence). The V and J ends lost 9 bases and 0 bases, in that order; junction bases with no gene match: 10. The CDR3 is made up of 16 amino acids. The CDR3 coding sequence is TGTGCCAGTATCCTACGGGGAGGGACGAACACCGGGGAGCTGTTTTTT. Translated: CASILRGGTNTGELFF.

This chain links TRBV25-1 with TRBJ2-3; D possibly corresponds to TRBD2 (6 bases). CDR1 and CDR2 (germline): MGHDK, SYGVNS. V was clipped by 7 bases and J by 0 bases, with 17 bases between them. The CDR3 totals 16 residues. The DNA of the CDR3 is TGTGCCAGCAACTCAAATCGGGGGTATAGCACAGATACGCAGTATTTT. Its protein is CASNSNRGYSTDTQYF.

Points on this clone: Mismatch with germline at one junction end may stem from a read error. This chain joins TRBV7-9 and TRBJ2-7; 7 nucleotides align to TRBD2. In germline, CDR1 is SEHNR, CDR2 FQNEAQ (reference sequence). CDR3 length equals 16 residues. The CDR3 sequence: CASSLAAGARSYGQYF. The CDR3 DNA sequence: TGTGCCAGCAGCTTAGCGGCGGGAGCAAGATCCTACGGGCAGTACTTC.

This sequence joins TRBV6-5 and TRBJ2-1, with a possible D match to TRBD2 (7 bases). Trimming took off 6 bases at V and 10 bases at J, with 22 bases between the two ends. CDR1 and CDR2 (germline): MNHEY, SVGAGI. The CDR3 is 15 residues long. The CDR3 DNA is TGTGCCAGCAGACCCGGGGGGCTAACCCCGGGGGAGCAGTTCTTC. Encoded protein: CASRPGGLTPGEQFF.

The chain couples TRBV7-9 to TRBJ2-1; 7 bases map to TRBD1. The CDR3 has 14 amino acids. The germline V gene has CDR1 SEHNR and CDR2 FQNEAQ (reference sequence). The ends lost 0 bases at V and 7 bases at J; junction bases unmatched: 3. This CDR3 is CASSLAGGRNEQFF. The CDR3 bases are TGTGCCAGCAGCTTAGCAGGGGGCAGGAATGAGCAGTTCTTC. The complete variable domain, with remaining parts taken from reference TRBV7-9 and TRBJ2-1, reads DTGVSQNPRHKITKRGQNVTFRCDPISEHNRLYWYRQTLGQGPEFLTYFQNEAQLEKSRLLSDRFSAERPKGSFSTLEIQRTEQGDSAMYLCASSLAGGRNEQFFGPGTRLTVL.

The V gene is TRBV27, the J gene TRBJ1-1, with TRBD1 identical over 7 bases. Germline CDR1 is MNHEY and CDR2 is SMNVEV (reference sequence). The CDR3 spans 15 residues. V shed 4 bases, J shed 3 bases, and the junction held 8 bases outside the gene matches. The CDR3 spells CASSSRLTGDTEAFF. Written as DNA, the CDR3 is TGTGCCAGCAGTTCCCGATTAACAGGGGACACTGAAGCTTTCTTT.

The chain links TRBV7-9 to TRBJ2-5, with 8 bases matching TRBD1. The DNA end lines up better with TRBJ2-7; the J call may be wrong. The length of the CDR3 is 14 residues. Per germline, CDR1 SEHNR and CDR2 FQNEAQ (reference sequence). DNA of the CDR3: TGTGCCAGCAGTTCAAGGACAGGGTTCTACGAGCAGTACTTC. Translated, it gives CASSSRTGFYEQYF.

This rearrangement joins TRBV30 to TRBJ2-5, with unresolved D. Germline V gene lookup returns CDR1 GTSNPN and CDR2 SVGIG (reference sequence). The V and J ends lost 3 bases and 0 bases respectively, with 5 bases between them. The CDR3 covers 12 residues. CDR3: CAWRNNQETQYF. The CDR3 DNA follows: TGTGCCTGGAGAAACAACCAAGAGACCCAGTACTTC.

The V and J genes are TRBV4-3 and TRBJ1-4, with a weak D call TRBD1 (5 bases). V lost 3 bases, J lost 12 bases, and 14 bases lay in between. There are 13 residues in the CDR3. Germline CDR1 and CDR2: LGHNA and YSLEER. The chain's CDR3 is CASSQSSGTELFF. The CDR3 region has the DNA TGCGCCAGCAGCCAGTCCTCCGGGACTGAACTGTTTTTT.

V usage is TRBV6-5 and J usage is TRBJ1-3, with D unclear. Trimming shortened V by 5 bases and J by 0 bases, and 5 bases separated the two germline ends. CDR1 is MNHEY, CDR2 SVGAGI, per germline. The CDR3 consists of 13 residues. DNA for the CDR3: TGTGCCAGCAGTGGCCTCTCTGGAAACACCATATATTTT. Protein sequence: CASSGLSGNTIYF.

This sequence joins TRBV30 and TRBJ2-3; D is undetermined. The V end was cut by 5 bases, the J end by 5 bases, with 8 bases between. The germline CDR1 and CDR2 sequences are GTSNPN and SVGIG (reference sequence). The CDR3 runs 11 residues. The CDR3 region is CAWGPKDTQYF. The CDR3 coding sequence is TGTGCCTGGGGCCCAAAAGATACGCAGTATTTT.

The gene calls are TRBV10-1 and TRBJ2-1, with D possibly being TRBD2 (6 bases). Germline CDR1 reads WNHNN; CDR2 reads SYGVQD (reference sequence). Trimming took off 8 bases at V and 11 bases at J, with 16 bases between the two ends. This CDR3 comprises 12 residues. Here the CDR3 reads CASGLLGGQQFF. CDR3 sequence (DNA): TGCGCCAGCGGACTCCTCGGGGGTCAGCAGTTCTTC.

The chain employs TRBV18 and TRBJ1-1; the D gene is possibly TRBD1 (5 bases). Trimming took 2 bases from V and 12 from J, leaving 13 bases between them. The CDR3 spans 12 residues. Germline CDR1 and CDR2: KGHSH and LQKENI. This CDR3 reads CASSPSFGGSFF. The DNA for the CDR3 is TGTGCCAGCTCACCATCTTTCGGGGGGTCTTTCTTT.

The gene calls are TRBV7-3 and TRBJ2-3; 7 bases are a match to TRBD2. Germline V gene data show CDR1 as SGHTA and CDR2 as FQGTGA. V lost 2 bases and J lost 1; bases outside the gene matches: 3. This CDR3 contains 15 residues. CDR3 nucleotides: TGTGCCAGCAGCTTATCCCTAGCGGGCACAGATACGCAGTATTTT. It translates to CASSLSLAGTDTQYF.

Remarks on this clone: At one boundary the junction diverges from the germline segment, which might be a read error. In the same sample, other DNA sequences code for this CDR3. The V and J genes are TRBV7-7 and TRBJ2-7, with TRBD1 matching 9 bases. Looked up from germline, CDR1 is SSHAT and CDR2 is FNYEAQ (reference sequence). The CDR3 runs to 14 residues. DNA of the CDR3: TGTGCTAGCAGCCCGGGACAGGGAGGTTTGGAGCAGTACTTC. Residues: CASSPGQGGLEQYF.

The genes are TRBV7-3 and TRBJ2-3, with TRBD1 matching 7 bases. The CDR3 consists of 15 residues. V lost 5 bases and J lost 0; bases outside the gene matches: 5. CDR1 and CDR2 (germline): SGHTA, FQGTGA. The CDR3 spells CASSPGQTSTDTQYF. In DNA form, the CDR3 reads TGTGCCAGCAGCCCGGGACAGACTAGCACAGATACGCAGTATTTT.

The DNA of the CDR3 is TGTGCCAGCAGCCGAGGGCGGTCCGCCTACGAGCAGTACTTC. This gives the protein CASSRGRSAYEQYF. The genes are TRBV9 and TRBJ2-7, with a tentative D call TRBD2 (5 bases). V was cut by 4 bases and J by 2 bases, with 13 bases left in between. The CDR3 runs to 14 residues. The germline CDR1 and CDR2 sequences are SGDLS and YYNGEE.

The rearrangement links TRBV11-1 to TRBJ2-7; D is perhaps TRBD1 (6 bases). The CDR3 contains 13 residues. The germline V gene has CDR1 SGHAT and CDR2 FQDESV (reference sequence). Trimming shortened V by 5 bases and J by 1 base, and 9 bases separated the two germline ends. The CDR3 loop reads CASSRDRSYEQYF. The CDR3 DNA reads TGTGCCAGCAGCCGTGACAGGTCCTACGAGCAGTACTTC.

The chain uses TRBV4-2 and TRBJ2-5; 9 bases are a match to TRBD2. The germline V gene has CDR1 LGHNA and CDR2 YNFKEQ. After removal of 0 bases from V and 2 bases from J, the junction contained 10 bases not matched to a gene. The CDR3 loop spans 18 amino acids. CDR3 DNA sequence: TGTGCCAGCAGCCAAGACTTTCAGACTAGCGGTCTACAAGAGACCCAGTACTTC. It translates to CASSQDFQTSGLQETQYF.